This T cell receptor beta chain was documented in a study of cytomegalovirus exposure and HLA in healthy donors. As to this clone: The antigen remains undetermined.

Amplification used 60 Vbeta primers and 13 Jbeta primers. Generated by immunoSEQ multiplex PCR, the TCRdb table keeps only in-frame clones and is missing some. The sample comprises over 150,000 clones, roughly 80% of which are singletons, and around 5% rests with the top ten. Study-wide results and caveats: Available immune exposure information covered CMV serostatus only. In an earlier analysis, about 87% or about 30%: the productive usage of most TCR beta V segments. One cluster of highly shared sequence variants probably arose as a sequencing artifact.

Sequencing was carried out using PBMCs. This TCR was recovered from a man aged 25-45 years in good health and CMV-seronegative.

This CDR3 reads CALERRGDPQNTEAFF. In nucleotides, the CDR3 is TGTGCCTTGGAGAGGAGGGGCGACCCTCAGAACACTGAAGCTTTCTTT. The chain employs TRBV30 and TRBJ1-1; the D gene is possibly TRBD1 (5 bases). This CDR3 spans 16 amino acids. Germline V gene data show CDR1 as GTSNPN and CDR2 as SVGIG (reference sequence). Trimming pared 7 bases from V and 1 base from J, leaving 22 bases between. The full variable domain, with the rest looked up from reference TRBV30 and TRBJ1-1, is SQTIHQWPATLVQPVGSPLSLECTVEGTSNPNLYWYRQAAGRGLQLLFYSVGIGQISSEVPQNLSASRPQDRQFILSSKKLLLSDSGFYLCALERRGDPQNTEAFFGQGTRLTVV.